The sequence of this T cell receptor (beta chain) was determined in a study of blood T cell repertoires in COVID-19. Assay used: immunoSEQ multiplex PCR; TCRdb lists only in-frame clones, some missing. Of about 250,000 clones in the sample, 80% to 90% were seen once. This clone showed up many times. CDR1 and CDR2 from the germline V gene are MNHEY and SVGAGI. CDR3 length: 15 amino acids. After removal of 7 bases from V and 0 bases from J, the junction contained 4 bases not matched to a gene. This TCR derives from a woman between 18 and 29 years old who had recovered from COVID-19. The chain is built from TRBV6-5 and TRBJ2-7, with 12 bases matching TRBD2. The source material was PBMCs or T cells enriched from blood (not recorded which). In DNA form, the CDR3 reads TGTGCCAGCACCTCTAGCGGGGGGGCCTCCTACGAGCAGTACTTC. Residues: CASTSSGGASYEQYF.